One sample yielded the 4 T cell receptor beta chains listed below, sequenced in a study of tissue-resident memory T cells in lung cancer. Unique molecular identifiers were built into the TCR sequencing libraries. TCRdb processed the reads anew with MiXCR; each CDR3 protein has one entry. The sample carries 190 or so distinct CDR3 sequences, 8.8% recorded once. The CD8+ T cells were FACS-sorted according to CD103 expression. Sample: CD103- CD8+ T cells from lung tumor tissue. The receptors originated from a human donor with treatment-naive lung cancer (subtype not recorded).

This clonotype is categorized as medium-sized. The CDR3 DNA is TGCGCCAGCAGCCCCGCGGGGTCGTCCTATGGCTACACCTTC. This encodes CASSPAGSSYGYTF. This sequence joins TRBV5-1 and TRBJ1-2; D is unresolved. The V gene's germline CDR1 is SGHRS and CDR2 YFSETQ. CDR3 length equals 14 residues. Trimming pared 4 bases from V and 4 bases from J, leaving 14 bases between. Complete variable domain (other parts from reference TRBV5-1 and TRBJ1-2): KAGVTQTPRYLIKTRGQQVTLSCSPISGHRSVSWYQQTPGQGLQFLFEYFSETQRNKGNFPGRFSGRQFSNSRSEMNVSTLELGDSALYLCASSPAGSSYGYTFGSGTRLTVV.

This clonotype ranks as large. This rearrangement joins TRBV9 to TRBJ1-4; 7 bases line up with TRBD1. V was clipped by 3 bases and J by 5 bases; unmatched bases: 7. The CDR3 spans 15 residues. Germline V gene sequence: CDR1 SGDLS, CDR2 YYNGEE. This CDR3 reads CASSEGGQLNEKLFF. As DNA, the CDR3 is TGTGCCAGCAGCGAGGGGGGACAGCTGAATGAAAAACTGTTTTTT.

This clonotype is labeled as large (0.1 to 1%). The chain employs TRBV4-3 and TRBJ1-1; D might be TRBD1 (6 bases). The V end lost 4 bases, the J end lost 0 bases, and 21 bases lay between the germline ends. Germline CDR1 and CDR2: LGHNA and YSLEER. There are 18 residues in the CDR3. The CDR3 loop is CASSRSLLHRVMNTEAFF. In nucleotides, the CDR3 is TGCGCCAGCAGCCGATCCTTGTTGCACAGGGTCATGAACACTGAAGCTTTCTTT.

V is TRBV7-2 and J is TRBJ2-3; D possibly corresponds to TRBD2 (7 bases). V lost 10 bases and J lost 3, with 14 bases in between. The CDR3 covers 13 residues. The germline V gene encodes CDR1 SGHTA and CDR2 FQGNSA. CDR3 amino acids: CATIGGGTDTQYF. CDR3 DNA: TGTGCCACCATAGGGGGGGGGACAGATACGCAGTATTTT.